Below are 26 T cell receptor beta chains sequenced from a single sample in a study of shared T cell receptors in the human thymus. Measured with immunoSEQ multiplex PCR; TCRdb has only the in-frame clones, and not every one. This table holds roughly 660,000 clones, 70% to 90% found once. In addition, the sample was reused for a study of human thymus T cells.

The sequencing sample was made of thymocytes. Receptors were obtained from a boy in the first two years of life with a congenital heart defect.

The rearrangement uses TRBV5-1 and TRBJ2-1, with D maybe TRBD2 (6 bases). Trimming removed 4 bases from V and 2 bases from J, with 10 bases in between. Germline V gene lookup returns CDR1 SGHRS and CDR2 YFSETQ. The CDR3 is made up of 14 amino acids. CDR3 sequence (DNA): TGCGCCAGCAGCGGCGGGAACACCTACAATGAGCAGTTCTTC. It specifies CASSGGNTYNEQFF.

The chain recombines TRBV28 with TRBJ1-2; no firm D call. Germline lookup yields CDR1 MDHEN and CDR2 SYDVKM. The CDR3 runs 14 residues. V lost 2 bases, J lost 6 bases, and 13 bases lay in between. CDR3 sequence reads: CASSLKGDLNGYTF. Here the CDR3 DNA reads TGTGCCAGCAGTTTAAAAGGAGATCTAAATGGCTACACCTTC.

The chain combines TRBV6-5 with TRBJ2-7; 9 positions agree with TRBD1. The CDR3 totals 14 residues. Germline V gives CDR1 MNHEY, CDR2 SVGAGI. V dropped 5 bases and J dropped 2; count of bases not matched to a gene: 4. The chain's CDR3 is CASSQRDRAYEQYF. CDR3 in DNA: TGTGCCAGCAGTCAGCGGGACAGGGCCTACGAGCAGTACTTC.

V usage is TRBV9 and J usage is TRBJ1-2; 11 nucleotides align to TRBD1. With V trimmed by 0 bases and J by 2 bases, 3 bases remained unmatched. The CDR3 totals 16 residues. Germline CDR1 and CDR2: SGDLS and YYNGEE. CDR3 coding DNA: TGTGCCAGCAGCGTAGGAAGGACAGGGGGCAACTATGGCTACACCTTC. Translated: CASSVGRTGGNYGYTF.

V usage is TRBV28 and J usage is TRBJ2-7, with 11 bases that match TRBD2. CDR3 length: 16 amino acids. CDR1 is MDHEN and CDR2 is SYDVKM in the germline V gene. V was clipped by 4 bases and J by 2 bases; unmatched bases: 7. CDR3 amino acids: CASSYWTSGLAYEQYF. CDR3 nucleotides: TGTGCCAGCAGTTACTGGACTAGCGGGCTAGCCTACGAGCAGTACTTC.

The chain couples TRBV7-2 to TRBJ2-7; D unclear. Germline V lookup: CDR1 SGHTA, CDR2 FQGNSA. V was clipped by 3 bases and J by 1 base, with 13 bases between them. This CDR3 spans 15 amino acids. The CDR3 spells CASSFPTAPSYEQYF. CDR3 bases: TGTGCCAGCAGCTTTCCAACTGCCCCATCCTACGAGCAGTACTTC.

The genes are TRBV5-6 and TRBJ2-2; TRBD1 matches at 8 bases. CDR3 length equals 15 residues. Trimming removed 3 bases from V and 4 bases from J; junction bases left unmatched: 5. Germline V gives CDR1 SGHDT, CDR2 YYEEEE. The DNA of the CDR3 is TGTGCCAGCAGCTCGACAGGGGCGGGCACCGGGGAGCTGTTTTTT. Its protein product is CASSSTGAGTGELFF.

This chain's CDR3 is CASSARNRGGVYEQYF. The CDR3 DNA reads TGCGCCAGCAGTGCCCGAAACAGGGGGGGAGTATACGAGCAGTACTTC. The chain employs TRBV10-2 and TRBJ2-7; D is perhaps TRBD1 (8 bases). The CDR3 contains 16 residues. V shed 4 bases and J shed 4 bases, with 20 bases lying between them. Germline CDR1 WSHSY, CDR2 SAAADI.

V usage is TRBV4-3 and J usage is TRBJ1-4, with 8 bases matching TRBD1. CDR1 and CDR2 (germline): LGHNA, YSLEER. The junction had 8 bases not matched to a gene; V was cut back by 0 bases and J by 8 bases. The CDR3 consists of 16 residues. The CDR3, as DNA: TGCGCCAGCAGCCAAGAAATATGCAGGGGGCGCGAAAAACTGTTTTTT. This encodes CASSQEICRGREKLFF.

This chain connects TRBV30 to TRBJ1-1; D gene ambiguous. Trimming took off 6 bases at V and 1 base at J, with 9 bases between the two ends. This CDR3 has 12 amino acids. The germline CDR1 and CDR2 sequences are GTSNPN and SVGIG (reference sequence). CDR3 sequence: CACLTGNTEAFF. As DNA, the CDR3 is TGTGCCTGTCTGACGGGGAACACTGAAGCTTTCTTT.

V usage is TRBV27 and J usage is TRBJ2-5; 12 bases map to TRBD2. Germline values: CDR1 MNHEY, CDR2 SMNVEV (reference sequence). V lost 1 base, J lost 3 bases, and 15 bases stayed unmatched. The CDR3 totals 20 residues. The CDR3 DNA reads as TGTGCCAGCAGTTTATGCACTAGCGGGAGGAGGGGAAACCCGAAAGAGACCCAGTACTTC. Translating it yields CASSLCTSGRRGNPKETQYF.

Only a few counts were recorded for this clone. The chain uses TRBV4-3 and TRBJ2-1; 8 nucleotides match TRBD2. There are 15 residues in the CDR3. CDR1 is LGHNA and CDR2 is YSLEER in the germline V gene. The trim removed 3 bases at V and 4 bases at J, leaving 5 bases unmatched. The CDR3: CASSQAPSGYNEQFF. The CDR3 nucleotides are TGCGCCAGCAGCCAGGCTCCTAGCGGGTACAATGAGCAGTTCTTC.

The chain employs TRBV2 and TRBJ2-3, with TRBD2 identical over 9 bases. Germline CDR1 reads SNHLY; CDR2 reads FYNNEI. Trimming removed 3 bases from V and 12 bases from J; junction bases left unmatched: 13. The CDR3 is 15 amino acids. CDR3 residues: CASSEGREREAAQYF. CDR3 bases: TGTGCCAGCAGTGAGGGGAGGGAGCGGGAGGCGGCCCAGTATTTT.

The rearrangement joins TRBV9 to TRBJ2-3, with D perhaps TRBD2 (6 bases). The CDR3 is 19 amino acids. Looked up from germline, CDR1 is SGDLS and CDR2 is YYNGEE. Trimming removed 0 bases from V and 2 bases from J, with 22 bases in between. The chain's CDR3 is CASSVGLVEGTGVTDTQYF. CDR3 sequence (DNA): TGTGCCAGCAGCGTAGGACTTGTGGAGGGTACAGGTGTCACAGATACGCAGTATTTT.

This chain links TRBV19 with TRBJ1-5; tentative D call: TRBD1 (6 bases). In germline, CDR1 is LNHDA, CDR2 SQIVND (reference sequence). The CDR3 extends over 16 amino acids. With 7 bases removed from V and 2 bases from J, the gap between germline ends came to 18 bases. The CDR3 sequence is CASTISAGVGNQPQHF. Here the CDR3 DNA reads TGTGCCAGTACGATCTCGGCAGGGGTGGGCAATCAGCCCCAGCATTTT.

This chain joins TRBV5-6 and TRBJ2-7, with 12 bases matching TRBD2. The germline CDR1 and CDR2 sequences are SGHDT and YYEEEE. This CDR3 contains 16 residues. The V gene end was trimmed by 0 bases and the J gene end by 1 base; junction bases not matched to a gene: 2. DNA for the CDR3: TGTGCCAGCAGCTTGGGACTAGCGGGAGTATCCTACGAGCAGTACTTC. Translation: CASSLGLAGVSYEQYF.

The chain employs TRBV7-2 and TRBJ2-5; D not resolved. This CDR3 contains 14 residues. Trimming removed 1 base at V and 2 bases at J, with 8 bases between. Germline V gene data show CDR1 as SGHTA and CDR2 as FQGNSA. DNA for the CDR3: TGTGCCAGCAGCTTAGTAGTCTTTCAAGAGACCCAGTACTTC. Its translation: CASSLVVFQETQYF.

The rearrangement uses TRBV28 and TRBJ2-1; 9 positions agree with TRBD2. The germline gives CDR1 MDHEN, CDR2 SYDVKM. V lost 6 bases and J lost 12; bases outside the gene matches: 9. This CDR3 has 13 residues. The CDR3 DNA reads TGTGCCAGCAGCTTAGCGGGAGCCGCTGCGCAGTTCTTC. As protein: CASSLAGAAAQFF.

V is TRBV30 and J is TRBJ2-7; 9 nucleotides line up with TRBD2. CDR3 size: 15 residues. In germline, CDR1 is GTSNPN, CDR2 SVGIG (reference sequence). V gave up 8 bases and J gave up 3 bases; unmatched junction bases: 14. CDR3 coding DNA: TGTGCCCAAGCGCCTGGCGGGGGGGAGGGCTACGAGCAGTACTTC. It translates to CAQAPGGGEGYEQYF.

The chain has TRBV7-9 and TRBJ2-2; 12 positions match TRBD2. V lost 5 bases to trimming and J lost 4 bases; unmatched junction nucleotides: 2. Germline V gives CDR1 SEHNR, CDR2 FQNEAQ (reference sequence). The CDR3 is 15 amino acids. In DNA form, the CDR3 reads TGTGCCAGCAGCCGACTAGCGGGGGTCACCGGGGAGCTGTTTTTT. Protein sequence: CASSRLAGVTGELFF.

V and J are TRBV10-3 and TRBJ2-7; D is perhaps TRBD1 (6 bases). CDR3 length: 15 amino acids. The V gene lost 6 bases and the J gene lost 5 bases, with 20 bases spanning the gap. Per the germline V gene, CDR1 is ENHRY and CDR2 is SYGVKD. The CDR3 region has the DNA TGTGCCATCAGCGCCAACAGGGTACAATGGGACGAGCAGTACTTC. It translates to CAISANRVQWDEQYF.

This chain links TRBV4-3 with TRBJ2-3; a possible D gene is TRBD1 (8 bases). The germline V gene encodes CDR1 LGHNA and CDR2 YSLEER. V lost 2 bases to trimming and J lost 3 bases, with 18 bases between them. The length of the CDR3 is 17 residues. Here the CDR3 DNA reads TGCGCCAGCAGCCAATCCATTACAGGGGGGGGGACAGATACGCAGTATTTT. Its translation is CASSQSITGGGTDTQYF.

The chain combines TRBV27 with TRBJ2-4; 11 bases map to TRBD1. The ends lost 5 bases at V and 4 bases at J; junction bases unmatched: 7. Germline-derived CDR1 and CDR2 are MNHEY and SMNVEV (reference sequence). This CDR3 comprises 16 residues. CDR3 coding DNA: TGTGCCAGCAGTCCGGGACAGGGGGAGAGGAAAAACATTCAGTACTTC. Translation: CASSPGQGERKNIQYF.

The chain couples TRBV10-2 to TRBJ1-5, with D possibly being TRBD1 (6 bases). Trimming stripped 0 bases from V and 2 bases from J, with 14 bases between. The germline CDR1 and CDR2 sequences are WSHSY and SAAADI. The CDR3 has 17 residues. The CDR3 sequence: CASSESYGGAGNQPQHF. DNA of the CDR3: TGCGCCAGCAGTGAGTCGTACGGGGGGGCGGGCAATCAGCCCCAGCATTTT.

This chain uses TRBV27 with TRBJ1-5, with 9 bases matching TRBD1. V was pared by 3 bases and J by 10 bases, with 16 bases of the junction left unmatched. The CDR3 covers 17 residues. Germline V gives CDR1 MNHEY, CDR2 SMNVEV (reference sequence). Written as DNA, the CDR3 is TGTGCCAGCAGTTTGAGGGGATATGGACAGGGGACCCGACCCCAGCATTTT. Its translation is CASSLRGYGQGTRPQHF.

This chain uses TRBV5-1 with TRBJ2-1; D might be TRBD1 (5 bases). Germline assignment: CDR1 SGHRS and CDR2 YFSETQ. V lost 4 bases, J lost 0 bases, and 11 bases lay in between. There are 15 residues in the CDR3. For the CDR3, the DNA is TGCGCCAGCAGCCCCGAACAGGCCTCCTACAATGAGCAGTTCTTC. This encodes CASSPEQASYNEQFF. The full variable domain, completed using reference TRBV5-1 and TRBJ2-1, is KAGVTQTPRYLIKTRGQQVTLSCSPISGHRSVSWYQQTPGQGLQFLFEYFSETQRNKGNFPGRFSGRQFSNSRSEMNVSTLELGDSALYLCASSPEQASYNEQFFGPGTRLTVL.